There are many counts of the clone carrying this T cell receptor beta chain. Its antigen is as yet unknown. Included in the TCR beta cDNA libraries were unique molecular identifiers. TCRdb called the PCR reads again in MiXCR, with one record for every CDR3 protein. The sample lists about 260,000 distinct CDR3 sequences, just over 35% occurring once. This record belongs to a study of post-analysis software for immune sequencing data. Study results and caveats: Samples prepared in the same batch strongly co-clustered by F measure. There was significantly lower normalized Chao1 diversity in multiple sclerosis patients than in controls. When patients were compared with controls, four to six TRBV segments were more frequent, TRBV5-6, TRBV5-1 and TRBV20-1 among them.

The germline V gene encodes CDR1 MNHEY and CDR2 SVGAGI. Trimming stripped 7 bases from V and 5 bases from J, with 20 bases between. CDR3 length: 15 amino acids. V is TRBV6-5 and J is TRBJ1-1, with D maybe TRBD1 (6 bases). The sample consisted of blood. This TCR was recovered from a girl aged 10-17 years with multiple sclerosis. CDR3 coding DNA: TGTGCCAGCATTACTCCCCGCGGGGGCCGGACTGAAGCTTTCTTT. Amino acids: CASITPRGGRTEAFF.